These 23 T cell receptor beta chains share one sample of origin, sequenced in a study of OX40 agonist ivuxolimab in advanced cancers. The repertoire was sequenced with immunoSEQ multiplex PCR; TCRdb's copy has only in-frame clones and lacks some. The sample records roughly 25,000 clones, over 75% being singletons. The sample here was CD4+ or CD8+ T cells sorted from blood, taken in a trial of the OX40 agonist ivuxolimab. These TCRs come from an adult with an advanced solid tumor such as melanoma, head and neck, liver or kidney cancer.

This chain connects TRBV5-8 to TRBJ2-7; 7 nucleotides align to TRBD1. Germline trimming cut 4 bases from V and 3 bases from J; bases unmatched to any gene: 4. Per the germline V gene, CDR1 is SGHTS and CDR2 is YDEGEE. CDR3 length equals 13 residues. CDR3 sequence (DNA): TGTGCCAGCAGCCTGGGACAGAGCTACGAGCAGTACTTC. This sequence encodes CASSLGQSYEQYF.

The chain carries TRBV27 and TRBJ1-4; 7 bases align to TRBD1. The V gene end was trimmed by 1 base and the J gene end by 7 bases; junction bases not matched to a gene: 9. CDR1 and CDR2 (germline): MNHEY, SMNVEV (reference sequence). The CDR3 totals 16 residues. In DNA form, the CDR3 reads TGTGCCAGCAGTTTATTCGTCACAGGGGAAGGTGAAAAACTGTTTTTT. Translation gives CASSLFVTGEGEKLFF.

The chain joins TRBV29-1 to TRBJ2-7, with D possibly matching TRBD2 (6 bases). There are 13 residues in the CDR3. The V end was cut by 2 bases, the J end by 6 bases, with 14 bases between. The germline V gene has CDR1 SQVTM and CDR2 ANQGSEA. CDR3 coding DNA: TGCAGCGTTGAATGGGGGAGGCCGACCGAGCAGTACTTC. Translating it yields CSVEWGRPTEQYF.

This chain uses TRBV13 with TRBJ2-7; D may be TRBD2 (8 bases). The CDR3 runs 14 residues. Germline V gene sequence: CDR1 PRHDT, CDR2 FYEKMQ (reference sequence). Deletions cut 10 bases from V and 6 bases from J, with 22 bases between. The CDR3 here is CATAGGGGGSEQYF. The DNA of the CDR3 is TGTGCCACCGCAGGGGGGGGCGGGGGGTCCGAGCAGTACTTC.

The V and J genes are TRBV6-1 and TRBJ2-3; the D gene is possibly TRBD2 (6 bases). Germline V gives CDR1 MNHNS, CDR2 SASEGT. CDR3 size: 16 residues. V lost 4 bases and J lost 2, with 16 bases in between. The CDR3 DNA sequence: TGTGCCAGCAGTGGACTAGGACTCCCCGTCACAGATACGCAGTATTTT. This gives the protein CASSGLGLPVTDTQYF.

The genes are TRBV28 and TRBJ1-1; the D gene is possibly TRBD1 (6 bases). Trimming took 5 bases from V and 7 from J, leaving 11 bases between them. Germline V lookup: CDR1 MDHEN, CDR2 SYDVKM. This CDR3 is 12 amino acids long. The CDR3 region is CASSPRTVEAFF. The CDR3 DNA is TGTGCCAGCAGTCCCCGGACAGTTGAAGCTTTCTTT.

This clone was seen a single time. The chain has TRBV11-2 and TRBJ2-5; D may correspond to TRBD1 or TRBD2 (6 bases each). With 0 bases removed from V and 4 bases from J, the gap between germline ends came to 21 bases. Germline V gene lookup returns CDR1 SGHAT and CDR2 FQNNGV. The CDR3 length is 18 residues. CDR3 protein: CASSLEGGLTGPAETQYF. Here the CDR3 DNA reads TGTGCCAGCAGCTTAGAAGGGGGGCTTACGGGTCCTGCAGAGACCCAGTACTTC.

The rearrangement uses TRBV7-9 and TRBJ2-3, with D perhaps matching TRBD1 or TRBD2 (6 bases each). The CDR3 loop spans 14 amino acids. Trimming removed 9 bases from V and 2 bases from J, with 15 bases in between. CDR1 and CDR2 from the germline V gene are SEHNR and FQNEAQ (reference sequence). The CDR3 loop is CASSTRGVTDTQYF. The CDR3, as DNA: TGTGCCAGTTCAACTAGGGGGGTCACAGATACGCAGTATTTT.

V usage is TRBV27 and J usage is TRBJ2-6; TRBD1 is a possible D gene (5 bases). Trimming removed 5 bases at V and 3 bases at J, with 8 bases between. This CDR3 contains 14 residues. Germline V gives CDR1 MNHEY, CDR2 SMNVEV (reference sequence). The CDR3 sequence is CASSSRVGANVLTF. The CDR3 DNA reads TGTGCCAGCAGTAGCAGGGTTGGGGCCAACGTCCTGACTTTC. The entire variable domain, with the rest obtained from reference TRBV27 and TRBJ2-6, is as follows: EAQVTQNPRYLITVTGKKLTVTCSQNMNHEYMSWYRQDPGLGLRQIYYSMNVEVTDKGDVPEGYKVSRKEKRNFPLILESPSPNQTSLYFCASSSRVGANVLTFGAGSRLTVL.

The chain links TRBV10-3 to TRBJ2-3, with 14 bases lining up with TRBD2. This CDR3 comprises 18 residues. V trimming: 6 bases; J trimming: 2 bases; junction bases outside the gene matches: 10. CDR1 is ENHRY, CDR2 SYGVKD, per germline. In nucleotides, the CDR3 is TGTGCCATCAGGCCGGGACTAGCGGGGGCCCTACTCACAGATACGCAGTATTTT. It encodes CAIRPGLAGALLTDTQYF.

The rearrangement uses TRBV9 and TRBJ2-3, with 16 bases aligning to TRBD2. The CDR3 contains 17 residues. Germline CDR1 SGDLS, CDR2 YYNGEE. J gave up 5 bases and V 3 bases, and 6 bases lay outside the gene matches. In DNA form, the CDR3 reads TGTGCCAGCAGCGCGGGACTAGCGGGGGGGCATGGAGATACGCAGTATTTT. Amino acid sequence: CASSAGLAGGHGDTQYF.

The rearrangement links TRBV6-4 to TRBJ1-5; D is unresolved. Germline-derived CDR1 and CDR2 are MRHNA and SNTAGT. Trimming shortened V by 5 bases and J by 3 bases, and 14 bases separated the two germline ends. The CDR3 is 15 residues long. The CDR3 reads CASSKFEDLNQPQHF. The CDR3 coding sequence is TGTGCCAGCAGTAAATTTGAAGATCTCAATCAGCCCCAGCATTTT.

The chain has TRBV29-1 and TRBJ2-7, with 11 nucleotides matching TRBD1. The J segment lost 0 bases and the V segment lost 3 bases, leaving 19 bases of the junction unmatched. CDR3 size: 20 residues. Germline V lookup: CDR1 SQVTM, CDR2 ANQGSEA. CDR3 sequence: CSVEDETGTGGISSSYEQYF. CDR3 nucleotide sequence: TGCAGCGTTGAGGACGAAACCGGGACAGGGGGGATTTCAAGCTCCTACGAGCAGTACTTC.

CDR3 bases: TGTGCCAGCAGTTATGGGGAGTCCGGAGAAGCTTTCTTT. It is translated as CASSYGESGEAFF. The chain is built from TRBV6-6 and TRBJ1-1; the D is unclear. V was clipped by 3 bases and J by 8 bases, with 13 bases between them. The CDR3 contains 13 residues. Per germline, CDR1 MNHNY and CDR2 SVGAGI (reference sequence).

The V gene is TRBV4-2, the J gene TRBJ2-7; D is ambiguous. Germline values: CDR1 LGHNA, CDR2 YNFKEQ. The length of the CDR3 is 14 residues. V lost 2 bases to trimming and J lost 0 bases, with 8 bases between them. The CDR3 region has the DNA TGTGCCAGCAGCCAAAGGCTTCTCTCCTACGAGCAGTACTTC. This gives the protein CASSQRLLSYEQYF.

This clone occurred once. The rearrangement joins TRBV10-3 to TRBJ2-5; D might be TRBD2 (7 bases). The CDR3 has 13 amino acids. V dropped 3 bases and J dropped 11 bases, with 16 bases sitting between them. Germline V gives CDR1 ENHRY, CDR2 SYGVKD. CDR3 coding DNA: TGTGCCATCAGTGATATGGGGGCGGGGGAGCAGTACTTC. Its protein is CAISDMGAGEQYF.

The CDR3: CASSLLPPLAWSSTDTQYF. The CDR3 nucleotides read TGTGCCAGCAGTTTACTCCCCCCACTAGCTTGGTCGAGCACAGATACGCAGTATTTT. The J gene is TRBJ2-3, the V gene TRBV27; D is possibly TRBD2 (6 bases). The V gene lost 2 bases and the J gene lost 0 bases, with 21 bases spanning the gap. CDR1 is MNHEY, CDR2 SMNVEV, per germline (reference sequence). This CDR3 spans 19 amino acids.

The chain links TRBV29-1 to TRBJ1-1; 7 bases are shared with TRBD1. Germline CDR1 SQVTM, CDR2 ANQGSEA. The length of the CDR3 is 13 residues. V lost 6 bases to trimming and J lost 5 bases; unmatched junction nucleotides: 9. The CDR3 DNA sequence: TGCAGCGTCTTAACAGGGGAGGGAACTGAAGCTTTCTTT. Translation: CSVLTGEGTEAFF. Full variable domain (rest looked up from reference TRBV29-1 and TRBJ1-1): SAVISQKPSRDICQRGTSLTIQCQVDSQVTMMFWYRQQPGQSLTLIATANQGSEATYESGFVIDKFPISRPNLTFSTLTVSNMSPEDSSIYLCSVLTGEGTEAFFGQGTRLTVV.

This chain connects TRBV5-1 to TRBJ2-1, with D perhaps being TRBD1 or TRBD2 (5 bases each). Trimming left V 2 bases short and J 9 bases short, with 9 bases between. Germline CDR1 and CDR2: SGHRS and YFSETQ. The CDR3 runs to 12 residues. CDR3 DNA: TGCGCCAGCAGCTTCGGGGCGTTTGAGCAGTTCTTC. Translated: CASSFGAFEQFF.

The genes are TRBV28 and TRBJ1-2; 9 nucleotides match TRBD1. This CDR3 contains 16 residues. The germline V gene has CDR1 MDHEN and CDR2 SYDVKM. V shed 3 bases and J 4 bases; nucleotides not matched to a gene: 9. The CDR3: CASSFSPGQGTYGYTF. The CDR3 DNA reads TGTGCCAGCAGTTTCTCCCCGGGACAGGGTACCTATGGCTACACCTTC.

The V call is TRBV29-1, the J call TRBJ2-7, with D tentatively TRBD1 or TRBD2 (7 bases each). Looked up from germline, CDR1 is SQVTM and CDR2 is ANQGSEA. The V and J ends lost 3 bases and 6 bases respectively, with 24 bases between them. CDR3 length: 16 amino acids. CDR3 coding DNA: TGCAGCGTTGAGGGGGGGGACAGCCAACCGAGAGGCGAGCAGTACTTC. Translation: CSVEGGDSQPRGEQYF.

V is TRBV27 and J is TRBJ2-3; D not resolved. Germline loops: CDR1 MNHEY, CDR2 SMNVEV (reference sequence). V shed 0 bases and J shed 4 bases, with 11 bases lying between them. The CDR3 has 15 amino acids. In DNA, the CDR3 is TGTGCCAGCAGTTTATCGTGGCTAAACTCAGATACGCAGTATTTT. This codes for CASSLSWLNSDTQYF.

This clone turned up a few times. The chain uses TRBV29-1 and TRBJ1-3; D is ambiguous. Germline loops: CDR1 SQVTM, CDR2 ANQGSEA. V was trimmed by 6 bases and J by 4 bases, leaving 13 bases between them. The CDR3 extends over 13 amino acids. As DNA, the CDR3 is TGCAGCGTCCCTTGGGGTGAAGGAAACACCATATATTTT. As protein: CSVPWGEGNTIYF. The variable domain in full, completed from reference TRBV29-1 and TRBJ1-3, reads SAVISQKPSRDICQRGTSLTIQCQVDSQVTMMFWYRQQPGQSLTLIATANQGSEATYESGFVIDKFPISRPNLTFSTLTVSNMSPEDSSIYLCSVPWGEGNTIYFGEGSWLTVV.